Presented here are 15 T cell receptor beta chains from one specimen sequenced in a study of shared clonotypes between healthy human individuals. This table comes from immunoSEQ multiplex PCR, and its TCRdb copy is limited to in-frame clones, with some not included. The sample has under 350,000 clones, over 75% seen once; the top ten hold roughly 15%. Material for sequencing was memory CD8+ T cells sorted from blood. Described subset: CD45RO+ cells pooled with CCR7-negative TemRA cells. These receptors all stem from a man younger than 35 in good health.

The chain recombines TRBV10-3 with TRBJ1-6; no clear D gene. Between the trimmed V and J ends, which lost 5 bases and 7 bases, there was a span of 15 bases. Germline V CDR1 and CDR2: ENHRY, SYGVKD. This CDR3 has 15 residues. The CDR3 DNA sequence: TGTGCCATCAGTCGACGGACCAATTCGAATTCACCCCTCCACTTT. Protein: CAISRRTNSNSPLHF.

In its sample, this clone was seen once. The chain links TRBV6-5 to TRBJ1-1; 8 bases map to TRBD1. This CDR3 contains 14 residues. The junction had 6 bases not matched to a gene; V was cut back by 8 bases and J by 1 base. From germline, CDR1 is MNHEY and CDR2 SVGAGI. The CDR3 DNA is TGTGCCAGCGAACCCGACAGGGGGAACACTGAAGCTTTCTTT. As protein: CASEPDRGNTEAFF.

The chain recombines TRBV9 with TRBJ1-5; maybe TRBD1 (6 bases). Trimming shortened V by 4 bases and J by 0 bases, and 8 bases separated the two germline ends. The CDR3 runs 14 residues. In germline, CDR1 is SGDLS, CDR2 YYNGEE. In nucleotides, the CDR3 is TGTGCCAGCAGCAGGACAGATAGCAATCAGCCCCAGCATTTT. Protein sequence: CASSRTDSNQPQHF.

The chain is built from TRBV7-9 and TRBJ2-5; TRBD2 might be the D (7 bases). Germline values: CDR1 SEHNR, CDR2 FQNEAQ (reference sequence). Trimming removed 5 bases from V and 1 base from J, with 20 bases in between. This CDR3 has 17 residues. In DNA, the CDR3 is TGTGCCAGCAGCCCCTTTCGGGGGGCGCTTCTCCAAGAGACCCAGTACTTC. It codes for CASSPFRGALLQETQYF. The whole variable domain, filled in from reference TRBV7-9 and TRBJ2-5, reads DTGVSQNPRHKITKRGQNVTFRCDPISEHNRLYWYRQTLGQGPEFLTYFQNEAQLEKSRLLSDRFSAERPKGSFSTLEIQRTEQGDSAMYLCASSPFRGALLQETQYFGPGTRLLVL.

Written as DNA, the CDR3 is TGTGCCAGCAGCAGTTGGACAGGGGATCACACTGAAGCTTTCTTT. Protein sequence: CASSSWTGDHTEAFF. J is TRBJ1-1 and V is TRBV13; 9 bases map to TRBD1. This CDR3 comprises 15 residues. The V and J ends lost 5 bases and 3 bases, in that order; junction bases with no gene match: 7. Germline values: CDR1 PRHDT, CDR2 FYEKMQ (reference sequence).

The DNA of the CDR3 is TGCGGCAGGGGGACCCAGTACTTC. Encoded protein: CGRGTQYF. This chain joins TRBV20-1 and TRBJ2-5, with D possibly matching TRBD1 (6 bases). Germline V lookup: CDR1 DFQATT, CDR2 SNEGSKA (reference sequence). This CDR3 comprises 8 residues.

The chain uses TRBV6-1 and TRBJ2-7; tentatively, D is TRBD1 (5 bases). Germline V CDR1 and CDR2: MNHNS, SASEGT. The CDR3 contains 13 residues. Trimming took 2 bases from V and 3 from J, leaving 8 bases between them. The CDR3 DNA reads TGTGCCAGCAGTGAATTTGGACACTACGAGCAGTACTTC. Encoded protein: CASSEFGHYEQYF.

This clone is a singleton in its sample. The V call is TRBV29-1, the J call TRBJ1-4; 8 bases fit TRBD1. CDR1 and CDR2 (germline): SQVTM, ANQGSEA. V shed 6 bases and J 6 bases; nucleotides not matched to a gene: 12. The CDR3 sequence is 15 residues long. CDR3: CSVRLWAGGDEKLFF. In DNA form, the CDR3 reads TGCAGCGTCCGCCTATGGGCAGGGGGCGATGAAAAACTGTTTTTT.

The chain is built from TRBV10-2 and TRBJ1-5; D is unresolved. The V gene's germline CDR1 is WSHSY and CDR2 SAAADI. Trimming removed 6 bases at V and 6 bases at J, with 12 bases between. This CDR3 spans 13 amino acids. As DNA, the CDR3 is TGCGCCAGCAGGGGAGCAGGAGTTCAGCCCCAGCATTTT. Translated, it gives CASRGAGVQPQHF.

This clone was recorded at least ten times. The gene calls are TRBV4-1 and TRBJ2-2; 9 bases are shared with TRBD1. The CDR3 spans 18 residues. CDR1 is MGHRA, CDR2 YSYEKL, per germline. After removal of 1 base from V and 5 bases from J, the junction contained 11 bases not matched to a gene. CDR3 loop: CASSQGSGTGPLTGELFF. For the CDR3, the DNA is TGCGCCAGCAGCCAAGGCTCCGGGACAGGGCCTCTGACCGGGGAGCTGTTTTTT.

The V and J genes are TRBV4-1 and TRBJ1-6, with 10 bases matching TRBD1. The CDR3 sequence is 16 residues long. The junction had 4 bases not matched to a gene; V was cut back by 2 bases and J by 6 bases. Germline V gene sequence: CDR1 MGHRA, CDR2 YSYEKL. This CDR3 reads CASSQPGQGINSPLHF. CDR3 bases: TGCGCCAGCAGCCAACCGGGACAGGGGATTAATTCACCCCTCCACTTT.

This clone is a singleton in its sample. The rearrangement links TRBV7-8 to TRBJ2-7; no definite D call. Germline V gene sequence: CDR1 SGHVS, CDR2 FQNEAQ. Trimming stripped 4 bases from V and 2 bases from J, with 9 bases between. CDR3 length equals 13 residues. CDR3 region: CASSYGSPYEQYF. The CDR3 DNA reads TGTGCCAGCAGCTACGGGTCCCCCTACGAGCAGTACTTC.

The chain employs TRBV15 and TRBJ1-2; maybe TRBD1 (6 bases). Germline-derived CDR1 and CDR2 are LNHNV and YYDKDF (reference sequence). The CDR3 consists of 13 residues. Trimming pared 5 bases from V and 4 bases from J, leaving 11 bases between. Written as DNA, the CDR3 is TGTGCCACCAGCGATGGACAGAGCTATGGCTACACCTTC. This encodes CATSDGQSYGYTF.

This clone appeared once. The sample carries other DNA sequences with the same CDR3. The rearrangement uses TRBV27 and TRBJ2-7, with 8 bases lining up with TRBD1. CDR3 length: 14 amino acids. V was clipped by 2 bases and J by 2 bases; unmatched bases: 2. Per the germline V gene, CDR1 is MNHEY and CDR2 is SMNVEV (reference sequence). The CDR3: CASSLGQGAYEQYF. As DNA, the CDR3 is TGTGCCAGCAGTTTAGGACAGGGTGCCTACGAGCAGTACTTC.

This chain connects TRBV2 to TRBJ1-1; D gene uncertain. Per the germline V gene, CDR1 is SNHLY and CDR2 is FYNNEI. There are 12 residues in the CDR3. Deletions cut 4 bases from V and 0 bases from J, with 3 bases between. CDR3 DNA sequence: TGTGCCAGCAGTGTTATGAACACTGAAGCTTTCTTT. Residues: CASSVMNTEAFF.